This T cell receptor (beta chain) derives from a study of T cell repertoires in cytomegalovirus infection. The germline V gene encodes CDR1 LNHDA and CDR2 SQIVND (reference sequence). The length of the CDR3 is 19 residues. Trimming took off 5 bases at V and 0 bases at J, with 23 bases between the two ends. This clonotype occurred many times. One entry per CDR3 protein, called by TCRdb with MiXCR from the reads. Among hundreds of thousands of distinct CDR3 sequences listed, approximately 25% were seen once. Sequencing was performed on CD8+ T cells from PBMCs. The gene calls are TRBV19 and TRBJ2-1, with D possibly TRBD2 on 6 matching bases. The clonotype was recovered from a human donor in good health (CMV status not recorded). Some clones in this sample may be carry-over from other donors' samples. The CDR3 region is CASSPPTWTTSSSYNEQFF. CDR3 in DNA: TGTGCCAGTAGTCCGCCAACCTGGACTACCTCGAGCTCCTACAATGAGCAGTTCTTC.